This is a list of T cell receptor beta chains from one sample in a study of T cells in Graves' hyperthyroidism and ophthalmopathy. TCRdb re-derived calls from the multiplex PCR reads in MiXCR, one entry per CDR3 protein. The table records hundreds of thousands of distinct CDR3 sequences, over 35% of them present only once. Sequenced sample: blood. The receptor source for this set is a man aged 18-30 years with Graves' hyperthyroidism. The CDR3 runs from the conserved cysteine through the conserved F or W. The D gene is left open where the match is weak. Rows may omit the clone size; those that give it use once, few, many or a size class.

j_gene | abundance | v_gene | d_gene | CDR3nt | CDR3aa
TRBJ2-7 | many | TRBV2 | NA | TGTGCCACCACCCCTGTACCCTACGAGCAGTACTTC | CATTPVPYEQYF
TRBJ1-1 | many | TRBV20-1 | NA | TGCAGTGCTATTGACAGCAGGGCTTTCTTT | CSAIDSRAFF
TRBJ2-7 | few | TRBV5-1 | NA | TGCGCCAGCAGCACCGACAGGCCCAACCACGAGCAGTACTTC | CASSTDRPNHEQYF
TRBJ1-1 | NA | TRBV6-5 | NA | TGTGCCAGCAGTTACAACAGCTTAAGGACTGAAGCTTTCTTT | CASSYNSLRTEAFF
TRBJ2-7 | NA | TRBV7-2 | TRBD2 | TGTGCCAGCAGGCTCCTGAGCGGGAGCTACGAGCAGTACTTC | CASRLLSGSYEQYF
TRBJ2-7 | many | TRBV29-1 | NA | TGCAGCGTCATCCGGGACACCGACGAGCAGTACTTC | CSVIRDTDEQYF
TRBJ2-7 | NA | TRBV5-1 | NA | TGCGCCAGCAGCTTGGTGGGCAGGAACTACGAGCAGTACTTC | CASSLVGRNYEQYF
TRBJ1-5 | many | TRBV7-2 | NA | TGTGCCAGCAGTCGGGGAGGAGGCGGCAATCAGCCCCAGCATTTT | CASSRGGGGNQPQHF
TRBJ1-5 | NA | TRBV9 | NA | TGTGCCAGCAGCGTAGAGGGGAACAACAATCAGCCCCAGCATTTT | CASSVEGNNNQPQHF
TRBJ1-2 | few | TRBV5-1 | NA | TGCGCCAGCAGCCCGGGACGCCTCTATGGCTACACCTTC | CASSPGRLYGYTF
TRBJ1-5 | NA | TRBV11-1 | TRBD1 | TGTGCCAGCAGTTGGCGGGACAGGGATCAGCCCCAGCATTTT | CASSWRDRDQPQHF
TRBJ1-1 | NA | TRBV7-2 | NA | TGTGCCAGCAGCCGAAATCTCCGGCGGGCCCTGAACACTGAAGCTTTCTTT | CASSRNLRRALNTEAFF
TRBJ1-1 | many | TRBV20-1 | TRBD1 | TGCAGTGCTTCAAGACAGGGGCCATGGAACACTGAAGCTTTCTTT | CSASRQGPWNTEAFF
TRBJ2-4 | NA | TRBV2 | NA | TGTGCCAGCAGTTGGACAGATCAAAACATTCAGTACTTC | CASSWTDQNIQYF
TRBJ2-2 | few | TRBV20-1 | TRBD1 | TGCAGTGCTAGGCAGGGGGCTAACACCGGGGAGCTGTTTTTT | CSARQGANTGELFF
TRBJ1-1 | many | TRBV9 | TRBD1 | TGTGCCAGCACCCGGGACAGGGACGGTGAAGCTTTCTTT | CASTRDRDGEAFF
TRBJ2-7 | few | TRBV12-3/TRBV12-4 | TRBD2 | TGTGCCAGCAGTCCATCGGGACTAGCTCGAGAGCAGTACTTC | CASSPSGLAREQYF
TRBJ1-2 | many | TRBV19 | NA | TGTGCCAGTACCCCCGGGAACTATGGCTACACCTTC | CASTPGNYGYTF
TRBJ2-7 | many | TRBV7-2 | NA | TGTGCCAGCAGCCCCGACCCCTACGAGCAGTACTTC | CASSPDPYEQYF
TRBJ2-2 | many | TRBV24-1 | TRBD1 | TGTGCCACCAGCCCAGGACAGGGGGCAGGGACCGGGGAGCTGTTTTTT | CATSPGQGAGTGELFF
TRBJ2-7 | few | TRBV29-1 | NA | TGCACCCTACGGAAATTACATCGCGAGCAGTACTTC | CTLRKLHREQYF
TRBJ1-2 | NA | TRBV7-9 | TRBD1 | TGTGCCAGCAGCTTGGGGGACAGCTTAGCTGGCTACACCTTC | CASSLGDSLAGYTF
TRBJ2-7 | many | TRBV9 | NA | TGTGCCAGCAGCGCCACAGGGCTTGAGCAGTACTTC | CASSATGLEQYF
TRBJ2-7 | NA | TRBV5-1 | TRBD1 | TGCGCCAGCAGCACCCTCGGACAGGGCTGGGACGAGCAGTACTTC | CASSTLGQGWDEQYF
TRBJ2-5 | NA | TRBV7-7 | TRBD2 | TGTGCTAGCAGCTTAGGCTCCCTGCGGGGGTACCAAGAGACCCAGTACTTC | CASSLGSLRGYQETQYF